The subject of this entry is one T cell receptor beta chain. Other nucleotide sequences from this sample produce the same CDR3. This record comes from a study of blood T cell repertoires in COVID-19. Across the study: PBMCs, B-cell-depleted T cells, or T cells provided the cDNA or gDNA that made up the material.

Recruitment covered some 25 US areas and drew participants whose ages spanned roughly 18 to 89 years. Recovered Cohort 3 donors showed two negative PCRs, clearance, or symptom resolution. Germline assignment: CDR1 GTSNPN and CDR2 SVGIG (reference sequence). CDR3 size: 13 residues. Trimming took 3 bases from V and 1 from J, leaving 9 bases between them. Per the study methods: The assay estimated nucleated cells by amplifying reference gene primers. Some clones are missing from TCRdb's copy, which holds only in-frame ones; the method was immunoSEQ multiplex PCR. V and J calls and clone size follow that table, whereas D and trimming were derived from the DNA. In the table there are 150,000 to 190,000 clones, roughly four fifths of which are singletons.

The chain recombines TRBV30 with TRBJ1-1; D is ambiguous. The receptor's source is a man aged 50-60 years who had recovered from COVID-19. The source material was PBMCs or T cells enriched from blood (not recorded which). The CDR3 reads CAWSRTENTEAFF. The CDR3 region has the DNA TGTGCCTGGAGCCGAACAGAGAACACTGAAGCTTTCTTT.